These T cell receptor beta chains were read from a single sample in a study of memory CD4+ T cells and cytomegalovirus serostatus. Clones were sequenced by immunoSEQ multiplex PCR, and TCRdb holds only the in-frame ones, with some missing. The data show over 75,000 clones, around 80% seen once. The sequenced sample consisted of memory CD4+ T cells from blood. Source of these receptors: an adult in good health and CMV-seropositive. The CDR3 runs from the conserved cysteine through the conserved F or W. The D gene is left open where the match is weak. Not all rows give a size; the values are once, few, many and, for expanded clones, a class.

>NA|TRBJ2-3|TRBV29-1|TRBD2
CSVGTSHSGDTQYF
TGCAGCGTTGGGACTAGCCATTCGGGAGATACGCAGTATTTT
>NA|TRBJ1-4|TRBV6-1|NA
CASRAHGNSEKLFF
TGTGCCAGCAGGGCCCATGGGAATTCTGAAAAACTGTTTTTT
>NA|TRBJ2-1|TRBV9|TRBD2
CASSTAPGLAGPAYNEQFF
TGTGCCAGCAGCACAGCTCCGGGACTAGCGGGACCCGCCTACAATGAGCAGTTCTTC
>once|TRBJ2-1|TRBV11-2|NA
CASSSRSLNEQFF
TGTGCCAGCAGCTCCCGGTCTCTTAATGAGCAGTTCTTC
>NA|TRBJ2-7|TRBV6-1|NA
CASSPGGYEQYF
TGTGCCAGCAGTCCCGGAGGGTACGAGCAGTACTTC
>NA|TRBJ2-2|TRBV18|TRBD1
CASSRGQGHTGELFF
TGTGCCAGCTCACGAGGACAGGGCCACACCGGGGAGCTGTTTTTT
>NA|TRBJ2-3|TRBV19|NA
CASSLQGAYTDTQYF
TGTGCCAGTAGCCTACAGGGAGCCTACACAGATACGCAGTATTTT
>once|TRBJ1-3|TRBV19|NA
CASSAPFTSGNTIYF
TGTGCCAGTAGTGCACCATTTACCTCTGGAAACACCATATATTTT
>few|TRBJ2-3|TRBV19|NA
CASSMVLAGDTQYF
TGTGCCAGTAGTATGGTGCTAGCAGGGGATACGCAGTATTTT
>NA|TRBJ2-6|TRBV30|NA
CAWSVSGANVLTF
TGTGCCTGGAGTGTATCTGGGGCCAACGTCCTGACTTTC
>once|TRBJ2-3|TRBV7-2|TRBD2
CASSSQSGSNGDTQYF
TGTGCCAGCAGCTCTCAAAGCGGGAGTAACGGAGATACGCAGTATTTT
>NA|TRBJ2-5|TRBV7-8|TRBD2
CASSPRGAGVGETQYF
TGTGCCAGCAGCCCCCGGGGAGCGGGAGTCGGAGAGACCCAGTACTTC
>few|TRBJ1-4|TRBV28|NA
CASLAATNEKLFF
TGTGCCAGCTTAGCTGCAACTAATGAAAAACTGTTTTTT
>NA|TRBJ1-4|TRBV2|NA
CASKSGGEKLFF
TGTGCCAGCAAATCAGGCGGCGAAAAACTGTTTTTT
>NA|TRBJ2-1|TRBV21-1|NA
CASPKGDHPYNEQFF
TGTGCCAGCCCCAAAGGGGACCACCCATACAATGAGCAGTTCTTC
>few|TRBJ1-3|TRBV28|NA
CASSLGGRGRTSGNTIYF
TGTGCCAGCAGTTTAGGGGGCAGAGGCCGGACCTCTGGAAACACCATATATTTT
>NA|TRBJ2-5|TRBV6-1|TRBD2
CASSRGLAGEGTQYF
TGTGCCAGCAGTCGGGGACTAGCGGGAGAAGGGACCCAGTACTTC
>NA|TRBJ1-1|TRBV19|NA
CASRIYRDGLAEAFF
TGTGCCAGTAGAATATACAGGGATGGATTAGCTGAAGCTTTCTTT
>NA|TRBJ2-6|TRBV6-6|NA
CASSYPGANVLTF
TGTGCCAGCAGTTATCCCGGGGCCAACGTCCTGACTTTC
>NA|TRBJ1-1|TRBV11-3|NA
CASARGLNTEAFF
TGTGCCAGCGCGAGGGGCTTGAATACTGAAGCTTTCTTT
>NA|TRBJ1-2|TRBV7-9|NA
CASSLEGRYGYTF
TGTGCCAGCAGCTTAGAGGGAAGGTATGGCTACACCTTC
>NA|TRBJ1-1|TRBV29-1|NA
CSVEDRGGLGTEAFF
TGCAGCGTTGAAGATCGGGGGGGCCTGGGGACTGAAGCTTTCTTT
>few|TRBJ1-2|TRBV14|TRBD1
CASSPHQGQRTNYGYTF
TGTGCCAGCAGCCCTCACCAGGGACAGCGTACTAACTATGGCTACACCTTC
>NA|TRBJ2-3|TRBV18|NA
CASSPGTDTQYF
TGTGCCAGCTCACCGGGGACAGATACGCAGTATTTT
>few|TRBJ1-1|TRBV18|NA
CASSPPVTAEGTEAFF
TGTGCCAGCTCACCACCGGTGACTGCCGAAGGCACTGAAGCTTTCTTT
>NA|TRBJ1-2|TRBV6-4|TRBD1
CASSVRTGAEYGYTF
TGTGCCAGCAGTGTTCGGACAGGGGCGGAGTATGGCTACACCTTC
>NA|TRBJ2-3|TRBV18|NA
CASSLSGPSTDTQYF
TGTGCCAGCTCACTCTCGGGACCCAGCACAGATACGCAGTATTTT
>NA|TRBJ1-5|TRBV19|NA
CASSMWGSGSNQPQHF
TGTGCCAGTAGTATGTGGGGTTCGGGTAGCAATCAGCCCCAGCATTTT
>NA|TRBJ1-2|TRBV5-1|NA
CASSLGAANYGYTF
TGCGCCAGCAGCTTGGGCGCCGCTAACTATGGCTACACCTTC
>NA|TRBJ1-2|TRBV6-5|NA
CASRPLGGDYGYTF
TGTGCCAGCAGACCTCTCGGAGGGGACTATGGCTACACCTTC
>NA|TRBJ2-7|TRBV11-2|NA
CASRGGHEQYF
TGTGCCAGCAGGGGAGGCCACGAGCAGTACTTC
>NA|TRBJ2-7|TRBV14|NA
CASSHTYEQYF
TGTGCCAGCAGCCACACCTACGAGCAGTACTTC
>NA|TRBJ2-7|TRBV5-1|TRBD1
CASSRDRDEVEQYF
TGCGCCAGCAGCCGGGACAGGGATGAAGTCGAGCAGTACTTC